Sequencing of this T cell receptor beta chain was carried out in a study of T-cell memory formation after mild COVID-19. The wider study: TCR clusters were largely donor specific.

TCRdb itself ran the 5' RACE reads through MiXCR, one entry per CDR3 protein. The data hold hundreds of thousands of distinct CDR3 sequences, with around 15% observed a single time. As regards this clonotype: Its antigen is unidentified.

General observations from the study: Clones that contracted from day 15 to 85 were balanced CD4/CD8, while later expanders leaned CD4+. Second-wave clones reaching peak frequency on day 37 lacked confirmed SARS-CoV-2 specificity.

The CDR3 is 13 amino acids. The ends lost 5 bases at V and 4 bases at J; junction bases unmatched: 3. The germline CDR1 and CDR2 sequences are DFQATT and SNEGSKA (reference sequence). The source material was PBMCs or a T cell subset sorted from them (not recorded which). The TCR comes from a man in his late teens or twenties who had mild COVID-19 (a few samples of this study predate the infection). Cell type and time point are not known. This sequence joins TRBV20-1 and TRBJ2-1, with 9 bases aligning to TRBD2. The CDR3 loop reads CSAGLATYNEQFF. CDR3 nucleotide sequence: TGCAGTGCTGGACTAGCGACTTACAATGAGCAGTTCTTC.